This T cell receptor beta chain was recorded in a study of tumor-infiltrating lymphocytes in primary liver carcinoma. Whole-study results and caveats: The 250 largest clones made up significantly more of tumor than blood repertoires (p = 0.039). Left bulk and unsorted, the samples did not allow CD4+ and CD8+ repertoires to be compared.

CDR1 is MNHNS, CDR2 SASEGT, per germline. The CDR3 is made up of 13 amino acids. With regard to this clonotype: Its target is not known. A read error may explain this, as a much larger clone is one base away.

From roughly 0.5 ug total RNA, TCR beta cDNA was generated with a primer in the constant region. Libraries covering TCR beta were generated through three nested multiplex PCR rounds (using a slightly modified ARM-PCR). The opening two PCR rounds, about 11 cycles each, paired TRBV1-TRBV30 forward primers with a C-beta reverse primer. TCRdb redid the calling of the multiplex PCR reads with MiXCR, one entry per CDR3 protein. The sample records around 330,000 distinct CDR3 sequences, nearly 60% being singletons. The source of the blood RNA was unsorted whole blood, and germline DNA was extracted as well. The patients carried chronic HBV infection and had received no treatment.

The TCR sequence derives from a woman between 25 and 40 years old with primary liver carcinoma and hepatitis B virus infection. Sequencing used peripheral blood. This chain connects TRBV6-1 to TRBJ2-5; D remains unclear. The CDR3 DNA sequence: TGTGTCAGCAGACTGCCGCCTCGGGAGACCCAGTACTTC. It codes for CVSRLPPRETQYF.